The text below deals with one TCR beta chain. This sample was included in a study of blood T cell repertoires in COVID-19. Study details: Specimens from acute and convalescent COVID-19 originated in the United States, Italy and Spain. T cells, B-cell-depleted T cells, or PBMCs provided the cDNA or gDNA that served as material.

Study processing details: From reference gene primer amplification, estimates of nucleated cell counts were derived. Clones were sequenced by immunoSEQ multiplex PCR, and TCRdb holds only the in-frame ones, with some missing. That table gives V, J and clone size, and the DNA gave D and trimming. The data contain about 45,000 clones, approximately 86% of them singletons. Trimming left V 1 base short and J 6 bases short, with 6 bases between. This CDR3 contains 13 residues. CDR1 and CDR2 (germline): SNHLY, FYNNEI. The V and J genes are TRBV2 and TRBJ2-2; D remains unclear. Sequencing was done on a sample of peripheral blood. This receptor was identified in a woman older than 75 in a cohort sampled during active or convalescent COVID-19. In nucleotides, the CDR3 is TGTGCCAGCAGTGAAGGAGAGGCCGGGGAGCTGTTTTTT. Protein: CASSEGEAGELFF.